Listed below are T cell receptor beta chains from one sample, sequenced in a study of cytotoxic CD8 clonotypes in ibrutinib-treated CLL. Clones were sequenced by immunoSEQ multiplex PCR, and TCRdb holds only the in-frame ones, with some missing. The sample has just over 200,000 clones, nearly 80% seen once. The specimen was PBMCs, collected after 12 months of ibrutinib treatment. Receptors originate from a human donor with chronic lymphocytic leukemia. The CDR3 runs from the conserved cysteine through the conserved F or W. D genes are given only for firm matches. A row's size may be missing; if present it is once, few, many or a size class.

>-|-|TRBV2|TRBJ1-1
CASHGPTEAFF
TGTGCCAGCCACGGTCCCACTGAAGCTTTCTTT
>TRBD1|-|TRBV12-5|TRBJ2-3
CASASTGGTDTQYF
TGTGCTAGTGCCTCGACAGGGGGCACAGATACGCAGTATTTT
>TRBD1|-|TRBV6-6|TRBJ1-2
CASSSTGGSDGYTF
TGTGCCAGCAGTTCGACAGGGGGCAGCGATGGCTACACCTTC
>TRBD1|-|TRBV7-9|TRBJ1-1
CASTPGGAYTEAFF
TGTGCCAGCACCCCAGGGGGCGCCTACACTGAAGCTTTCTTT
>TRBD1|-|TRBV19|TRBJ1-4
CASALGTVDLGAEKLFF
TGTGCCAGTGCTTTGGGGACAGTAGATTTGGGCGCTGAAAAACTGTTTTTT
>-|-|TRBV6-5|TRBJ2-7
CASREEGVTYEQYF
TGTGCCAGCAGGGAAGAAGGCGTAACCTACGAGCAGTACTTC
>-|-|TRBV9|TRBJ1-5
CASSVSSGYQPQHF
TGTGCCAGCAGCGTAAGTTCCGGTTATCAGCCCCAGCATTTT
>-|-|TRBV21-1|TRBJ2-3
CASSKEEPADTQYF
TGTGCCAGCAGCAAAGAGGAACCCGCAGATACGCAGTATTTT
>TRBD2|-|TRBV7-3|TRBJ2-3
CASSLLGLAGTGGTQYF
TGTGCCAGCAGCTTATTAGGACTAGCGGGGACCGGGGGGACGCAGTATTTT
>TRBD1|-|TRBV7-2|TRBJ1-6
CASSFTPASGTANNSPLHF
TGTGCCAGCAGCTTCACCCCCGCCTCCGGGACAGCAAATAATTCACCCCTCCACTTT
>-|once|TRBV6-1|TRBJ2-1
CASSETPSSYNEQFF
TGTGCCAGCAGTGAAACACCTAGCTCCTACAATGAGCAGTTCTTC